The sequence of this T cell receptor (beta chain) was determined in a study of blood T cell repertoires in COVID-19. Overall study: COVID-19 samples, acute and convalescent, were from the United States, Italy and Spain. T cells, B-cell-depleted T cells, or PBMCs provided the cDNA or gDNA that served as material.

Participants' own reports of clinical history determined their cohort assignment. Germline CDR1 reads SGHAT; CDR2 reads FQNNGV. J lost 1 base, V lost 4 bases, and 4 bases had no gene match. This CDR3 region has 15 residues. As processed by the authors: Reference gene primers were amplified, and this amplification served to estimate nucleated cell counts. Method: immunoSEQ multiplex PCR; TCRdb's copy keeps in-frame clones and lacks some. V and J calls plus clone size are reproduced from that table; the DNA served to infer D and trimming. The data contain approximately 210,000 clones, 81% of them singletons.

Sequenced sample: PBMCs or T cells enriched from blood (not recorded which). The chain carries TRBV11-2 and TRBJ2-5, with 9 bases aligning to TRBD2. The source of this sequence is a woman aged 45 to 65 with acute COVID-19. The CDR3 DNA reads TGTGCCAGCAGCTCAGCGGGGGGACCCCAAGAGACCCAGTACTTC. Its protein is CASSSAGGPQETQYF.